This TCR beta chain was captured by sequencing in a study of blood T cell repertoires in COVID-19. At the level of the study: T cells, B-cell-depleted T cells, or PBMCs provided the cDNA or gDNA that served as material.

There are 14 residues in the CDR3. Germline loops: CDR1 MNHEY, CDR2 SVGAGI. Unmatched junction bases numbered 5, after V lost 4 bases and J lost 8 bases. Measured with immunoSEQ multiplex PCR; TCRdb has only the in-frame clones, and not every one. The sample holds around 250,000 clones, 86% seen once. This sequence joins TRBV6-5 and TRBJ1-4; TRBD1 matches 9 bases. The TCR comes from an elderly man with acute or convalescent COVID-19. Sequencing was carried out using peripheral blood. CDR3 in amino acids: CASSSGTGFEKLFF. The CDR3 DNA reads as TGTGCCAGCAGTTCCGGGACAGGGTTCGAAAAACTGTTTTTT.